This TCR beta chain was identified in a study of blood T cell repertoires in COVID-19. Study in general: The United States, Italy and Spain supplied acute and convalescent COVID-19 samples.

Resolution of symptoms, clearance, or two negative PCRs was present in recovered Cohort 3 donors. CDR1 and CDR2 from the germline V gene are SGHDT and YYEEEE. CDR3 size: 14 residues. Unmatched junction bases numbered 5, after V lost 4 bases and J lost 7 bases. Authors' analysis steps: By means of reference gene primer amplification, nucleated cell counts were estimated. This table comes from immunoSEQ multiplex PCR, and its TCRdb copy is limited to in-frame clones, with some not included. V and J calls and clone size are those listed in that table; D and trimming were worked out from the DNA. This table holds about 290,000 clones, approximately 88% found once.

This receptor was identified in a woman aged 40 to 50 who had recovered from COVID-19. What was sequenced was PBMCs or T cells enriched from blood (not recorded which). The V and J genes are TRBV5-6 and TRBJ1-2; TRBD1 agrees at 12 bases. The CDR3 loop reads CASSGDRGHFGYTF. In nucleotides, the CDR3 is TGTGCCAGCAGCGGGGACAGGGGGCACTTTGGCTACACCTTC.